Listed here are 21 T cell receptor beta chains from one sample, sequenced in a study of T cell responses to AZD1222 COVID-19 vaccine (dated by TCRdb to the early 2020s). The time point label for this specimen denotes: about 28 days (+/-7) after the second vaccine dose. The library was prepared using the immunoSEQ multiplex PCR assay. This is the immuneACCESS table as TCRdb keeps it, with only in-frame sequences that have V and J called. A part of the clones is gone; compared with another copy, unresolved V genes explain less than half, and the rest is unexplained. In all, the sample holds approximately 110,000 clones, and 92% of those were seen once. The ten largest clonotypes hold more than 7% of the sample. Sample: peripheral blood, taken 28 days after the second AZD1222 dose. These receptors were taken from an adult who received the AZD1222 COVID-19 vaccine.

The chain couples TRBV19 to TRBJ1-5; TRBD1 agrees at 10 bases. Germline lookup yields CDR1 LNHDA and CDR2 SQIVND (reference sequence). With 6 bases clipped from V and 6 bases from J, the junction kept 5 bases outside the gene matches. There are 14 residues in the CDR3. The CDR3, as DNA: TGTGCCAGTAGACGACAGGGGGCAAGTCAGCCCCAGCATTTT. This encodes CASRRQGASQPQHF.

The chain carries TRBV4-2 and TRBJ2-7; perhaps TRBD1 as D (6 bases). This CDR3 has 16 residues. Trimming cost V 0 bases and J 1 base, with 13 bases left between them. Germline V CDR1 and CDR2: LGHNA, YNFKEQ. CDR3 DNA: TGTGCCAGCAGCCAAGATTTGACAGGAAATTCCTACGAGCAGTACTTC. This sequence encodes CASSQDLTGNSYEQYF.

The chain uses TRBV24-1 and TRBJ1-4; D is perhaps TRBD1 (5 bases). Germline-derived CDR1 and CDR2 are KGHDR and SFDVKD. This CDR3 spans 15 amino acids. V dropped 6 bases and J dropped 2 bases, with 12 bases sitting between them. Here the CDR3 DNA reads TGTGCCACCAGTAGCGGACAAGGCACTAATGAAAAACTGTTTTTT. Its translation: CATSSGQGTNEKLFF.

The CDR3: CACSHGGLGTGELFF. The CDR3 region has the DNA TGTGCCTGCTCCCATGGGGGGCTAGGGACCGGGGAGCTGTTTTTT. The chain links TRBV11-3 to TRBJ2-2; D could derive from TRBD1 or TRBD2 (6 bases each). Germline lookup yields CDR1 SGHNT and CDR2 YENEEA. CDR3 size: 15 residues. Trimming shortened V by 11 bases and J by 5 bases, and 21 bases separated the two germline ends. Full variable domain (missing parts from reference TRBV11-3 and TRBJ2-2): EAGVVQSPRYKIIEKKQPVAFWCNPISGHNTLYWYLQNLGQGPELLIRYENEEAVDDSQLPKDRFSAERLKGVDSTLKIQPAELGDSAVYLCACSHGGLGTGELFFGEGSRLTVL.

V and J are TRBV5-1 and TRBJ2-2; D is uncertain. Germline assignment: CDR1 SGHRS and CDR2 YFSETQ. The V end was cut by 4 bases, the J end by 0 bases, with 7 bases between. The CDR3 consists of 14 residues. This CDR3 is CASSVDANTGELFF. CDR3 in DNA: TGCGCCAGCAGCGTAGATGCGAACACCGGGGAGCTGTTTTTT. Full variable domain (outside the CDR3, taken from reference TRBV5-1 and TRBJ2-2): KAGVTQTPRYLIKTRGQQVTLSCSPISGHRSVSWYQQTPGQGLQFLFEYFSETQRNKGNFPGRFSGRQFSNSRSEMNVSTLELGDSALYLCASSVDANTGELFFGEGSRLTVL.

The chain recombines TRBV19 with TRBJ1-6; no reliable D call. Germline V gene data show CDR1 as LNHDA and CDR2 as SQIVND (reference sequence). This CDR3 region has 11 residues. The V end lost 4 bases, the J end lost 12 bases, and 7 bases lay between the germline ends. The DNA of the CDR3 is TGTGCCAGTAGTACCAATGGACCCCTCCACTTT. This translates into CASSTNGPLHF.

The chain is built from TRBV28 and TRBJ1-2; D unresolved. The germline CDR1 and CDR2 sequences are MDHEN and SYDVKM. This CDR3 contains 14 residues. The V and J ends lost 8 bases and 1 base respectively, with 14 bases between them. DNA of the CDR3: TGTGCCAGCGGACTGGACGGAATTAACTATGGCTACACCTTC. Its protein is CASGLDGINYGYTF.

The rearrangement joins TRBV6-4 to TRBJ1-1; no clear D. Germline loops: CDR1 MRHNA, CDR2 SNTAGT. The CDR3 contains 16 residues. CDR3 protein: CARPARAGLKNTEAFF. The CDR3 region has the DNA TGTGCTCGTCCAGCCCGGGCCGGCCTTAAGAACACTGAAGCTTTCTTT.

The rearrangement joins TRBV11-2 to TRBJ1-2, with D possibly matching TRBD1 (5 bases). This CDR3 is built from 16 residues. V dropped 8 bases and J dropped 8 bases, with 27 bases sitting between them. The germline gives CDR1 SGHAT, CDR2 FQNNGV. CDR3 DNA: TGTGCCAGCTCTCCTAATCGGGTCGGGACGTTTTTAGGCTACACCTTC. Protein sequence: CASSPNRVGTFLGYTF.

V and J are TRBV11-2 and TRBJ2-5; unclear D gene. The CDR3 has 13 amino acids. Germline V CDR1 and CDR2: SGHAT, FQNNGV. Deletions cut 0 bases from V and 4 bases from J, with 6 bases between. The CDR3 nucleotides read TGTGCCAGCAGCTTAGATCATTTAGAGACCCAGTACTTC. Encoded protein: CASSLDHLETQYF. Based on the CDR3 plus reference TRBV11-2 and TRBJ2-5, the full variable domain is EAGVAQSPRYKIIEKRQSVAFWCNPISGHATLYWYQQILGQGPKLLIQFQNNGVVDDSQLPKDRFSAERLKGVDSTLKIQPAKLEDSAVYLCASSLDHLETQYFGPGTRLLVL.

This clone came up a few times. The J gene is TRBJ2-7, the V gene TRBV5-1; D might be TRBD1 or TRBD2, each matching 5 bases. The CDR3 sequence is 18 residues long. The germline gives CDR1 SGHRS, CDR2 YFSETQ. V gave up 4 bases and J gave up 5 bases, with 28 bases separating them. The CDR3 here is CASSQRSSRVGTVNEQYF. The CDR3 DNA follows: TGCGCCAGCAGCCAAAGATCGAGCCGAGTAGGGACGGTCAACGAGCAGTACTTC.

The chain joins TRBV19 to TRBJ2-3; no clear D. CDR1 and CDR2 from the germline V gene are LNHDA and SQIVND (reference sequence). The CDR3 has 15 amino acids. Trimming shortened V by 8 bases and J by 0 bases, and 15 bases separated the two germline ends. CDR3 sequence (DNA): TGTGCCAGTCAACTATCGGCGACTAGCACAGATACGCAGTATTTT. Protein: CASQLSATSTDTQYF.

This chain connects TRBV28 to TRBJ1-3; no clear D gene. This CDR3 contains 16 residues. Germline CDR1 and CDR2: MDHEN and SYDVKM. With 2 bases removed from V and 0 bases from J, the gap between germline ends came to 11 bases. CDR3: CASSLRTSYSGNTIYF. The CDR3 bases are TGTGCCAGCAGTTTAAGGACCTCTTACTCTGGAAACACCATATATTTT.

V usage is TRBV10-1 and J usage is TRBJ2-3; TRBD2 matches 8 bases. Per the germline V gene, CDR1 is WNHNN and CDR2 is SYGVQD (reference sequence). This CDR3 is 14 amino acids long. After removal of 3 bases from V and 3 bases from J, the junction contained 2 bases not matched to a gene. CDR3 nucleotides: TGCGCCAGCAGTGATGGCGGGGGGACAGATACGCAGTATTTT. It is translated as CASSDGGGTDTQYF.

V gene TRBV18 combines with J gene TRBJ2-7; D gene ambiguous. Trimming removed 2 bases from V and 2 bases from J, with 4 bases in between. Per the germline V gene, CDR1 is KGHSH and CDR2 is LQKENI. The CDR3 is 12 amino acids. The CDR3 nucleotides read TGTGCCAGCTCACCAACTACCTACGAGCAGTACTTC. It specifies CASSPTTYEQYF.

With regard to this clone: This same CDR3 is encoded by further DNA sequences in the sample. This rearrangement joins TRBV28 to TRBJ1-2, with D possibly TRBD1 on 6 matching bases. CDR3 length: 12 residues. Trimming removed 5 bases at V and 4 bases at J, with 8 bases between. From germline, CDR1 is MDHEN and CDR2 SYDVKM. The CDR3, as DNA: TGTGCCAGCAGTCTGGGGGCCTATGGCTACACCTTC. Translation gives CASSLGAYGYTF.

J is TRBJ1-2 and V is TRBV24-1; D gene unclear. The ends were cut back, 2 bases at V and 2 bases at J, with 14 bases in the middle. CDR3 length equals 16 residues. The germline gives CDR1 KGHDR, CDR2 SFDVKD. DNA of the CDR3: TGTGCCACCAGTGATTCGGCAGGAGGTCAAAACTATGGCTACACCTTC. As protein: CATSDSAGGQNYGYTF.

This chain joins TRBV3-1 (or the pseudogene TRBV3-2) and TRBJ1-4, with no clear D. CDR3 length: 16 residues. The V and J ends lost 2 bases and 2 bases respectively, with 12 bases between them. Germline V gene lookup returns CDR1 LGHDT and CDR2 YNNKEL (reference sequence). CDR3 region: CASSQKGLSTNEKLFF. Written as DNA, the CDR3 is TGTGCCAGCAGCCAAAAGGGCTTGTCGACTAATGAAAAACTGTTTTTT.

The chain carries TRBV6-1 and TRBJ2-1; D gene ambiguous. Looked up from germline, CDR1 is MNHNS and CDR2 is SASEGT. The CDR3 is 15 amino acids. Between the trimmed V and J ends, which lost 3 bases and 0 bases, there was a span of 9 bases. The CDR3 nucleotides read TGTGCCAGCAGTGAGCCCAGCCTCTCCTACAATGAGCAGTTCTTC. Encoded protein: CASSEPSLSYNEQFF.

The chain couples TRBV5-1 to TRBJ1-2, with TRBD1 matching over 7 bases. The V gene end was trimmed by 0 bases and the J gene end by 5 bases; junction bases not matched to a gene: 4. CDR3 length: 14 residues. The germline V gene has CDR1 SGHRS and CDR2 YFSETQ. The CDR3 here is CASSLDRGGYGYTF. The CDR3 DNA follows: TGCGCCAGCAGCTTGGACAGGGGTGGGTATGGCTACACCTTC.

The V and J genes are TRBV7-9 and TRBJ2-2; 13 nucleotides align to TRBD2. The length of the CDR3 is 17 residues. V lost 5 bases and J lost 9; bases outside the gene matches: 12. Germline V gives CDR1 SEHNR, CDR2 FQNEAQ (reference sequence). The CDR3 region has the DNA TGTGCCAGCAGCCTCTTGACTAGCGGGGGGCGACGTCGGGAGCTGTTTTTT. Translation: CASSLLTSGGRRRELFF.